These 10 T cell receptor beta chains were sequenced from one sample in a study of T cells expressing NK-cell markers. TCRdb re-called the 5' RACE reads; one entry per CDR3 protein, DNA not given. Its table lists some 340,000 distinct CDR3 sequences. Sequencing input: blood T cells: a sorted CD56 or NKG2C T cell subset, CD4+ or CD8+ T cells, or bulk PBMC T cells (not recorded which). Receptors were obtained from a man aged 18-75 years in good health.

The J gene is TRBJ2-3, the V gene TRBV5-1; TCRdb names TRBD2, which stays unverified in the absence of DNA. The CDR3 has 14 amino acids. Germline V gives CDR1 SGHRS, CDR2 YFSETQ. The CDR3 loop is CASSVELAGDTQYF.

The rearrangement links TRBV18 to TRBJ1-1. Per the germline V gene, CDR1 is KGHSH and CDR2 is LQKENI. CDR3 length: 12 residues. The CDR3 loop is CASSASGAEAFF.

This CDR3 is CASSEGRVGAFF. The chain couples TRBV25-1 to TRBJ1-1. Germline V gene sequence: CDR1 MGHDK, CDR2 SYGVNS. The CDR3 loop spans 12 amino acids.

This chain joins TRBV9 and TRBJ1-5; the TCRdb D gene call, TRBD1, has no DNA to confirm it. CDR3 length equals 15 residues. CDR1 is SGDLS and CDR2 is YYNGEE in the germline V gene. The CDR3 is CASSAGQGALQPQHF.

The CDR3 sequence: CASKPTGTSDLIYSYEQYF. V is TRBV5-1 and J is TRBJ2-7; TCRdb lists TRBD2, though no DNA is available to test this call. This CDR3 contains 19 residues. The V gene's germline CDR1 is SGHRS and CDR2 YFSETQ. Complete variable domain (other parts from reference TRBV5-1 and TRBJ2-7): KAGVTQTPRYLIKTRGQQVTLSCSPISGHRSVSWYQQTPGQGLQFLFEYFSETQRNKGNFPGRFSGRQFSNSRSEMNVSTLELGDSALYLCASKPTGTSDLIYSYEQYFGPGTRLTVT.

This sequence joins TRBV20-1 and TRBJ1-2; with no DNA, the TCRdb D assignment of TRBD1 cannot be verified. The CDR3 covers 15 residues. Per germline, CDR1 DFQATT and CDR2 SNEGSKA (reference sequence). CDR3 in amino acids: CSAKPGQGDHYGYTF.

The chain links TRBV20-1 to TRBJ2-1; TCRdb's D call of TRBD2 is untestable without DNA. The CDR3 covers 16 residues. Germline V gene data show CDR1 as DFQATT and CDR2 as SNEGSKA (reference sequence). This CDR3 is CSASLTSGGMDNEQFF.

This rearrangement joins TRBV2 to TRBJ2-7; the TCRdb call, TRBD2, lacks DNA for checking. CDR1 SNHLY and CDR2 FYNNEI come from the germline V gene. This CDR3 is 15 amino acids long. This CDR3 reads CASTVVAGNAYEQYF.

The chain recombines TRBV2 with TRBJ2-5; TCRdb reports TRBD1, a call that lacks DNA to check it against. The V gene's germline CDR1 is SNHLY and CDR2 FYNNEI. This CDR3 has 13 amino acids. The CDR3 loop is CASVGQLQETQYF. The whole variable domain, remainder taken from reference TRBV2 and TRBJ2-5, is EPEVTQTPSHQVTQMGQEVILRCVPISNHLYFYWYRQILGQKVEFLVSFYNNEISEKSEIFDDQFSVERPDGSNFTLKIRSTKLEDSAMYFCASVGQLQETQYFGPGTRLLVL.

The chain employs TRBV29-1 and TRBJ1-4; TCRdb selects TRBD1, and the lack of DNA leaves this call unchecked. CDR3 size: 15 residues. The germline V gene has CDR1 SQVTM and CDR2 ANQGSEA. The CDR3 loop is CSVMKLGGRGEKLFF.